A single sample gave rise to the 3 T cell receptor beta chains below, sequenced in a study of T cell responses to AZD1222 COVID-19 vaccine. The protocol was immunoSEQ multiplex PCR, while the TCRdb copy is restricted to in-frame clones and leaves out a portion. The sample contains over 110,000 clones, roughly 91% of which appear only once. The sample was peripheral blood, taken on day 0 of AZD1222 vaccination. These receptors all come from an adult in good health.

The V gene is TRBV7-6, the J gene TRBJ1-2, with D perhaps TRBD1 (5 bases). V lost 4 bases and J 8 bases, leaving 14 bases between the germline ends. The CDR3 is made up of 13 amino acids. CDR1 SGHVS and CDR2 FNYEAQ come from the germline V gene. The CDR3: CASSSVGGSGYTF. Written as DNA, the CDR3 is TGTGCCAGCAGCTCCGTGGGGGGGTCCGGCTACACCTTC.

This clone is a singleton in its sample. The V and J genes are TRBV19 and TRBJ1-5; possible D gene TRBD1, 5 bases. CDR3 length equals 14 residues. V was clipped by 3 bases and J by 7 bases, with 13 bases between them. CDR1 and CDR2 from the germline V gene are LNHDA and SQIVND (reference sequence). Here the CDR3 DNA reads TGTGCCAGTAGTATCGGGGCGCCGGGACAGCCCCAGCATTTT. Translation: CASSIGAPGQPQHF.

The rearrangement joins TRBV19 to TRBJ2-7; a weak D match, TRBD2 (6 bases). V lost 2 bases and J 0 bases, leaving 11 bases between the germline ends. The CDR3 has 15 residues. Germline V gene data show CDR1 as LNHDA and CDR2 as SQIVND (reference sequence). CDR3: CASSIRGDSSYEQYF. CDR3 nucleotides: TGTGCCAGTAGTATACGCGGGGATAGCTCCTACGAGCAGTACTTC.